This record concerns one T cell receptor (beta chain) sequence. Its antigen is as yet unknown. The CDR3 spans 14 residues. V lost 3 bases, J lost 5 bases, and 14 bases lay in between. Germline CDR1 is LNHDA and CDR2 is SQIVND (reference sequence). The entry originates in a study of cytomegalovirus exposure and HLA in healthy donors. Use of 60 Vbeta and 13 Jbeta primers characterized the PCR. Clones were sequenced by immunoSEQ multiplex PCR, and TCRdb holds only the in-frame ones, with some missing. The sample includes about 140,000 clones, more than 70% seen only once; the top ten take over 2%. Study conclusions and caveats: The study put around 180 TCR beta chains on its list as cytomegalovirus-associated. Later on, an analysis found that several of the most significant clusters appeared to be linked to common viral pathogens, which included parvovirus B19. In an earlier analysis, in around 590 donors, most V segments appeared productive either ~87% or ~30% of the time.

This clonotype originated in a man over 45 in good health and CMV-seronegative. Material: PBMCs. V and J are TRBV19 and TRBJ2-7; perhaps TRBD1 as D (5 bases). The CDR3 coding sequence is TGTGCCAGTAGTATCAGGGCAGGTGGCCACGAGCAGTACTTC. Its protein product is CASSIRAGGHEQYF.